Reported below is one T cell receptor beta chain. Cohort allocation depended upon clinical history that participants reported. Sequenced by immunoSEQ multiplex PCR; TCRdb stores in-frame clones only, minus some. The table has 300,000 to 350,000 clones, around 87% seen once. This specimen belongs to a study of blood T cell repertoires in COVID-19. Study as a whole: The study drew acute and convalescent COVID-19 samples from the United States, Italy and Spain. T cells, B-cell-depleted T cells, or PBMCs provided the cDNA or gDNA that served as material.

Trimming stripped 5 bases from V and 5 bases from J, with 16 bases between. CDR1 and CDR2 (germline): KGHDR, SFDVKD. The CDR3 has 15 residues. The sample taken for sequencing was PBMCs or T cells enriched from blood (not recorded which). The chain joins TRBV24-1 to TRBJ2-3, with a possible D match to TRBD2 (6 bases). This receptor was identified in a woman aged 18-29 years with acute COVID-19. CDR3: CATSGAGTLGDTQYF. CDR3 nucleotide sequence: TGTGCCACCAGTGGCGCCGGGACTCTGGGAGATACGCAGTATTTT.